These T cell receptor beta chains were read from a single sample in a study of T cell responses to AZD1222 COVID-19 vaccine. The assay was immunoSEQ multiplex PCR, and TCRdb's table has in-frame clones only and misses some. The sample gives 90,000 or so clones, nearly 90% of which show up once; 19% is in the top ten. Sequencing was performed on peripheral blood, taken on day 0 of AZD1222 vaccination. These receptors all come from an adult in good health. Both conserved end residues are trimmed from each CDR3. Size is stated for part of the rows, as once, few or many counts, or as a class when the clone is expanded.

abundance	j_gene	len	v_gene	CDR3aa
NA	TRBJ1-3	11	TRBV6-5	ASSYISGNTIY
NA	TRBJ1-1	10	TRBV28	ASSLRPTEAF
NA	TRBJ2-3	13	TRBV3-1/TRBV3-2	ASSQGLTGTDTQY
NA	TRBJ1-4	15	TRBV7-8	ASSRMGQGGANEKLF
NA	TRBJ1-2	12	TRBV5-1	ASSPGGQGGGYT
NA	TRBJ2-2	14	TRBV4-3	ASSQTIPPRSGELF
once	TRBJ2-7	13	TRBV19	ASSLSRGVGYEQY
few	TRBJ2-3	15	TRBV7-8	ASSLGLAGGRTDTQY
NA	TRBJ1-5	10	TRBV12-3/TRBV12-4	ASTLLPMPQH
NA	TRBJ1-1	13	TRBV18	ASSPAGRPNAEAF
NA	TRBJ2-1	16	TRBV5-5	ASSLGFRGQGAGYEQF
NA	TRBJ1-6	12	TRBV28	ASTLPQDNSPLH
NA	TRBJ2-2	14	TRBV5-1	ASSLSGDRPPGELF
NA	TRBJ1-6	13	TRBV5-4	ASSYDRGNNSPLH